What follows describes a single TCR beta chain. Its antigen is unknown. Universal primer sites and UMIs were introduced during 5'RACE template-switching synthesis of TCR cDNA. Each CDR3 protein gets one entry after TCRdb re-called the 5' RACE reads with MiXCR. The sample yields 450,000 to 650,000 distinct CDR3 sequences, roughly 12% seen once. This entry comes from a study of T cells after yellow fever vaccination. Study-wide context: Fractions with few cells were prepared using SMART-Seq v4 Ultra Low Input. Study-wide findings and caveats: The presence of abundant clonotypes contaminating from the bulk population was possible in FACS-sorted repertoires. The study re-detected most primary-vaccination clones after the booster (under 97% CD4, 88% CD8).

This CDR3 comprises 15 residues. Looked up from germline, CDR1 is PRHDT and CDR2 is FYEKMQ (reference sequence). V lost 2 bases to trimming and J lost 9 bases, with 17 bases between them. The gene calls are TRBV13 and TRBJ2-1; D could derive from TRBD1 or TRBD2 (5 bases each). The specimen was PBMCs, collected on the day of the yellow fever booster vaccination. The source is a young man who received the YFV17D yellow fever vaccine. The CDR3 is CASSLLGDPHGEQFF. The DNA of the CDR3 is TGTGCCAGCAGCTTATTGGGGGACCCACATGGTGAGCAGTTCTTC.